This T cell receptor beta chain was captured in a study of T cells after yellow fever vaccination. There are a few counts of this clonotype. The CDR3 contains 13 residues. Germline V gives CDR1 SGHDT, CDR2 YYEEEE. V dropped 4 bases and J dropped 8 bases, with 10 bases sitting between them. TCRdb passed the 5' RACE reads through MiXCR, listing each CDR3 protein once. Seen here are 150,000 to 200,000 distinct CDR3 sequences, approximately 6.2% observed once, and the top ten hold approximately 3%. This TCR was recovered from a man younger than 30 who received the YFV17D yellow fever vaccine. The rearrangement uses TRBV5-6 and TRBJ1-6; no clear D gene. Source: CD4+ T cells sorted from PBMCs, taken on the day of the first yellow fever vaccination. CDR3 bases: TGTGCCAGCAGCCGCACCGTGGATTCACCCCTCCACTTT. This translates into CASSRTVDSPLHF.